Below, 32 T cell receptor beta chains from the same sample are listed, as sequenced in a study of shared clonotypes between healthy human individuals. Sequencing used immunoSEQ multiplex PCR; TCRdb keeps in-frame clones, though not all of them. The table shows about 1.5 million clones, with 95% to 99% occurring only once. The sample taken for sequencing was naive CD4+ T cells sorted from blood. Subset specified: CD45RA+ positively selected. These receptors all come from a young man in good health.

This chain connects TRBV13 to TRBJ2-7; maybe TRBD2 (5 bases). Trimming shortened V by 1 base and J by 5 bases, and 15 bases separated the two germline ends. Germline V gene data show CDR1 as PRHDT and CDR2 as FYEKMQ (reference sequence). CDR3 length: 15 residues. The CDR3 DNA sequence: TGTGCCAGCAGCTTAGTGGGTAGGTCGAGGGACGAGCAGTACTTC. It translates to CASSLVGRSRDEQYF. Together with reference TRBV13 and TRBJ2-7, the CDR3 gives the full variable domain: AAGVIQSPRHLIKEKRETATLKCYPIPRHDTVYWYQQGPGQDPQFLISFYEKMQSDKGSIPDRFSAQQFSDYHSELNMSSLELGDSALYFCASSLVGRSRDEQYFGPGTRLTVT.

The V call is TRBV5-6, the J call TRBJ1-3; a weak D match, TRBD1 (6 bases). Trimming stripped 4 bases from V and 4 bases from J, with 12 bases between. CDR1 and CDR2 (germline): SGHDT, YYEEEE. This CDR3 is built from 14 residues. The CDR3 coding sequence is TGTGCCAGCAGCACCGGGACATCGGGAAACACCATATATTTT. Protein sequence: CASSTGTSGNTIYF.

The chain is built from TRBV10-1 and TRBJ2-2; TRBD2 might be the D (6 bases). Deletions cut 8 bases from V and 8 bases from J, with 15 bases between. This CDR3 spans 13 amino acids. The germline gives CDR1 WNHNN, CDR2 SYGVQD (reference sequence). The CDR3 sequence: CASQAREYGELFF. The CDR3 nucleotides are TGCGCCAGCCAGGCCCGGGAGTATGGGGAGCTGTTTTTT.

The chain combines TRBV18 with TRBJ1-5, with D possibly TRBD1 on 6 matching bases. The ends were cut back, 3 bases at V and 1 base at J, with 22 bases in the middle. The CDR3 covers 19 residues. The germline V gene has CDR1 KGHSH and CDR2 LQKENI. CDR3 coding DNA: TGTGCCAGCTCACCGGACGGGCCGAAATTCGGACAGAGCAATCAGCCCCAGCATTTT. Amino acid sequence: CASSPDGPKFGQSNQPQHF. The complete variable domain, with remaining parts taken from reference TRBV18 and TRBJ1-5, reads NAGVMQNPRHLVRRRGQEARLRCSPMKGHSHVYWYRQLPEEGLKFMVYLQKENIIDESGMPKERFSAEFPKEGPSILRIQQVVRGDSAAYFCASSPDGPKFGQSNQPQHFGDGTRLSIL.

The rearrangement links TRBV6-1 to TRBJ1-2, with TRBD1 matching 8 bases. This CDR3 is 14 amino acids long. Germline assignment: CDR1 MNHNS and CDR2 SASEGT. V lost 4 bases to trimming and J lost 6 bases; unmatched junction nucleotides: 7. The CDR3 DNA follows: TGTGCCAGCAGTGCTCCGGGACAGGTTAATGGCTACACCTTC. It specifies CASSAPGQVNGYTF.

The V gene is TRBV14, the J gene TRBJ2-4; no clear D gene. Trimming shortened V by 0 bases and J by 1 base, and 10 bases separated the two germline ends. The CDR3 runs to 16 residues. Germline V gene sequence: CDR1 SGHDN, CDR2 FVKESK. CDR3 in amino acids: CASSQEGMGAKNIQYF. CDR3 bases: TGTGCCAGCAGCCAAGAAGGGATGGGGGCCAAAAACATTCAGTACTTC.

This sequence joins TRBV28 and TRBJ1-1, with D possibly being TRBD1 (5 bases). The length of the CDR3 is 12 residues. The V and J ends lost 6 bases and 1 base respectively, with 6 bases between them. Germline values: CDR1 MDHEN, CDR2 SYDVKM. The CDR3 sequence: CASRGANTEAFF. The CDR3 bases are TGTGCCAGCAGAGGGGCGAACACTGAAGCTTTCTTT.

The CDR3 DNA reads as TGTGCCAGCAGTGCTATACGTCTCGGGACTAGCGGGAGGGAACTCTACGAGCAGTACTTC. Encoded protein: CASSAIRLGTSGRELYEQYF. The genes are TRBV28 and TRBJ2-7; TRBD2 agrees at 16 bases. The germline gives CDR1 MDHEN, CDR2 SYDVKM. V was pared by 5 bases and J by 3 bases, with 16 bases of the junction left unmatched. CDR3 size: 20 residues.

The V and J genes are TRBV2 and TRBJ1-1; 9 bases line up with TRBD1. The ends lost 8 bases at V and 11 bases at J; junction bases unmatched: 9. The germline V gene encodes CDR1 SNHLY and CDR2 FYNNEI. The length of the CDR3 is 12 residues. CDR3 sequence: CASLQGAGGAFF. The CDR3 DNA reads TGTGCCAGCTTACAGGGGGCAGGCGGGGCTTTCTTT.

The gene calls are TRBV7-6 and TRBJ2-1; no clear D gene. Germline lookup yields CDR1 SGHVS and CDR2 FNYEAQ. The V end was cut by 4 bases, the J end by 0 bases, with 16 bases between. This CDR3 comprises 17 residues. In DNA form, the CDR3 reads TGTGCCAGCAGCTATGTTAGGGCACCCAGCTCCTACAATGAGCAGTTCTTC. This translates into CASSYVRAPSSYNEQFF. The full variable domain, rest sourced from reference TRBV7-6 and TRBJ2-1, is GAGVSQSPRYKVTKRGQDVALRCDPISGHVSLYWYRQALGQGPEFLTYFNYEAQQDKSGLPNDRFSAERPEGSISTLTIQRTEQRDSAMYRCASSYVRAPSSYNEQFFGPGTRLTVL.

The chain employs TRBV4-1 and TRBJ2-6, with D maybe TRBD2 (5 bases). CDR1 and CDR2 from the germline V gene are MGHRA and YSYEKL. Trimming pared 1 base from V and 1 base from J, leaving 11 bases between. The CDR3 has 17 residues. The CDR3 protein is CASSQVPTSSGANVLTF. CDR3 coding DNA: TGCGCCAGCAGCCAAGTGCCAACTAGTTCTGGGGCCAACGTCCTGACTTTC.

The chain uses TRBV19 and TRBJ2-1, with 9 bases that match TRBD2. CDR3 length: 17 amino acids. From germline, CDR1 is LNHDA and CDR2 SQIVND (reference sequence). The trim removed 3 bases at V and 9 bases at J, leaving 15 bases unmatched. CDR3 sequence reads: CASSIIRLAGSGGEQFF. In DNA form, the CDR3 reads TGTGCCAGTAGTATTATTCGGCTAGCGGGGTCTGGGGGTGAGCAGTTCTTC.

The chain joins TRBV7-2 to TRBJ2-7, with 7 bases matching TRBD2. CDR1 and CDR2 (germline): SGHTA, FQGNSA. The CDR3 is made up of 16 amino acids. Losses at the gene ends were 5 bases for V and 4 bases for J; bases not matched to a gene: 14. The CDR3 DNA follows: TGTGCCAGCAGCCGGGGCGCCCGTTGGGGGGGATACGAGCAGTACTTC. Its translation: CASSRGARWGGYEQYF.

This chain joins TRBV6-4 and TRBJ1-2, with a possible D match to TRBD1 (5 bases). Trimming pared 3 bases from V and 5 bases from J, leaving 13 bases between. This CDR3 spans 14 amino acids. Per germline, CDR1 MRHNA and CDR2 SNTAGT. The CDR3, as DNA: TGTGCCAGCAGTGAGAGGGGCGCCTCTTATGGCTACACCTTC. As protein: CASSERGASYGYTF.

The V gene is TRBV28, the J gene TRBJ2-7; D may be TRBD1 (5 bases). This CDR3 region has 14 residues. Germline lookup yields CDR1 MDHEN and CDR2 SYDVKM. Deletions cut 5 bases from V and 5 bases from J, with 16 bases between. The chain's CDR3 is CASSPPGRVNEQYF. The CDR3 bases are TGTGCCAGCAGTCCCCCAGGCAGGGTCAACGAGCAGTACTTC.

The chain carries TRBV27 and TRBJ2-7; perhaps TRBD2 as D (5 bases). Trimming removed 2 bases from V and 5 bases from J, with 13 bases in between. Germline loops: CDR1 MNHEY, CDR2 SMNVEV (reference sequence). This CDR3 has 14 amino acids. In DNA, the CDR3 is TGTGCCAGCAGTTTAGGTGGGAGAGGCAACGAGCAGTACTTC. Its translation: CASSLGGRGNEQYF.

V and J are TRBV6-1 and TRBJ1-5; maybe TRBD1 (6 bases). Germline values: CDR1 MNHNS, CDR2 SASEGT. V lost 0 bases and J 4 bases, leaving 10 bases between the germline ends. The CDR3 sequence is 15 residues long. CDR3 DNA: TGTGCCAGCAGTGAAGCCAGGGGTCGTAATCAGCCCCAGCATTTT. This codes for CASSEARGRNQPQHF.

This clone was found once. The chain employs TRBV5-1 and TRBJ1-1; no reliable D call. The CDR3 sequence is 16 residues long. V was trimmed by 0 bases and J by 0 bases, leaving 12 bases between them. Germline-derived CDR1 and CDR2 are SGHRS and YFSETQ. The chain's CDR3 is CASSLVLGGVNTEAFF. CDR3 nucleotide sequence: TGCGCCAGCAGCTTGGTTCTCGGTGGGGTGAACACTGAAGCTTTCTTT. The full variable domain, in which reference TRBV5-1 and TRBJ1-1 provide the parts outside the CDR3, is KAGVTQTPRYLIKTRGQQVTLSCSPISGHRSVSWYQQTPGQGLQFLFEYFSETQRNKGNFPGRFSGRQFSNSRSEMNVSTLELGDSALYLCASSLVLGGVNTEAFFGQGTRLTVV.

This chain uses TRBV2 with TRBJ2-7; 8 bases match TRBD1. The CDR3 length is 15 residues. Germline assignment: CDR1 SNHLY and CDR2 FYNNEI. V gave up 1 base and J gave up 6 bases; unmatched junction bases: 8. The CDR3 DNA sequence: TGTGCCAGCAGTGAAGTCGGCAGGGGGCGCTCCGAGCAGTACTTC. Protein: CASSEVGRGRSEQYF.

A single count supports this clone. V gene TRBV5-1 combines with J gene TRBJ2-1; 7 bases align to TRBD2. The germline gives CDR1 SGHRS, CDR2 YFSETQ. CDR3 length: 14 amino acids. After removal of 2 bases from V and 6 bases from J, the junction contained 5 bases not matched to a gene. CDR3 sequence: CASSFGTTLNEQFF. For the CDR3, the DNA is TGCGCCAGCAGCTTTGGGACTACCCTCAATGAGCAGTTCTTC.

The chain is built from TRBV30 and TRBJ2-5; maybe TRBD2 (5 bases). V was pared by 2 bases and J by 6 bases, with 13 bases between. The CDR3 is made up of 13 amino acids. CDR1 and CDR2 (germline): GTSNPN, SVGIG (reference sequence). CDR3 loop: CAWSLDGGKTQYF. The CDR3 DNA follows: TGTGCCTGGAGTCTTGACGGAGGAAAGACCCAGTACTTC.

The chain recombines TRBV5-4 with TRBJ2-1, with 12 bases fitting TRBD1. V shed 4 bases, J shed 6 bases, and the junction held 5 bases outside the gene matches. The CDR3 covers 15 residues. CDR1 is SGHNT, CDR2 YYREEE, per germline (reference sequence). The CDR3 loop reads CASSPGTGGSNEQFF. In nucleotides, the CDR3 is TGTGCCAGCAGCCCCGGGACAGGGGGCTCCAATGAGCAGTTCTTC. The whole variable domain, remainder taken from reference TRBV5-4 and TRBJ2-1, is ETGVTQSPTHLIKTRGQQVTLRCSSQSGHNTVSWYQQALGQGPQFIFQYYREEENGRGNFPPRFSGLQFPNYSSELNVNALELDDSALYLCASSPGTGGSNEQFFGPGTRLTVL.

Notes on this clone: This sample includes further DNA sequences coding for the same CDR3. This chain uses TRBV5-1 with TRBJ1-2; the D is unclear. The germline gives CDR1 SGHRS, CDR2 YFSETQ. V dropped 0 bases and J dropped 6 bases, with 6 bases sitting between them. CDR3 size: 12 residues. CDR3 loop: CASSLGGDGYTF. In DNA, the CDR3 is TGCGCCAGCAGCTTGGGCGGGGATGGCTACACCTTC.

V is TRBV7-3 and J is TRBJ2-1; D gene ambiguous. Germline values: CDR1 SGHTA, CDR2 FQGTGA. There are 16 residues in the CDR3. The ends were cut back, 2 bases at V and 8 bases at J, with 19 bases in the middle. The CDR3 bases are TGTGCCAGCAGCTTATTTGCGGTCTTGGTGGTAGATGAGCAGTTCTTC. Protein sequence: CASSLFAVLVVDEQFF.

This chain connects TRBV7-2 to TRBJ1-5; 11 bases are a match to TRBD1. The CDR3 is 17 amino acids. In germline, CDR1 is SGHTA, CDR2 FQGNSA. Trimming at V came to 5 bases and at J to 1 base, leaving 7 bases not matched to a gene. The CDR3: CASSPYGTGGSNQPQHF. The CDR3 bases are TGTGCCAGCAGCCCATACGGGACAGGGGGAAGCAATCAGCCCCAGCATTTT.

A word on this clone: The sample has other DNA sequences that encode this CDR3 too. V usage is TRBV6-5 and J usage is TRBJ2-5; 7 positions match TRBD1. This CDR3 contains 13 residues. Germline CDR1 and CDR2: MNHEY and SVGAGI. Unmatched junction bases numbered 2, after V lost 6 bases and J lost 1 base. CDR3 in DNA: TGTGCCAGCAGCGGGACAGTCCAAGAGACCCAGTACTTC. Its translation is CASSGTVQETQYF.

The chain joins TRBV18 to TRBJ2-5, with 9 bases matching TRBD1. CDR1 and CDR2 from the germline V gene are KGHSH and LQKENI. The CDR3 has 17 amino acids. J gave up 4 bases and V 0 bases, and 9 bases lay outside the gene matches. CDR3 protein: CASSPPVPGQGAETQYF. The DNA of the CDR3 is TGTGCCAGCTCACCACCTGTCCCGGGACAGGGCGCAGAGACCCAGTACTTC.

The V and J genes are TRBV10-3 and TRBJ2-3; D unresolved. Germline assignment: CDR1 ENHRY and CDR2 SYGVKD. This CDR3 has 16 amino acids. Trimming took 3 bases from V and 0 from J, leaving 13 bases between them. CDR3 in amino acids: CAISDFGNPSTDTQYF. CDR3 coding DNA: TGTGCCATCAGTGATTTTGGGAACCCTAGCACAGATACGCAGTATTTT.

The chain carries TRBV30 and TRBJ1-1; 10 bases agree with TRBD1. Germline CDR1 is GTSNPN and CDR2 is SVGIG (reference sequence). V was pared by 7 bases and J by 3 bases, with 11 bases of the junction left unmatched. CDR3 length: 15 residues. CDR3: CALMDRGGRYTEAFF. The DNA for the CDR3 is TGTGCCTTGATGGACAGGGGGGGAAGGTACACTGAAGCTTTCTTT.

The chain carries TRBV10-2 and TRBJ2-7; no definite D call. Germline lookup yields CDR1 WSHSY and CDR2 SAAADI. The CDR3 runs 14 residues. Trimming left V 6 bases short and J 4 bases short, with 16 bases between. This CDR3 reads CASSDTTQIYEQYF. CDR3 nucleotide sequence: TGCGCCAGCAGCGACACCACCCAGATTTACGAGCAGTACTTC.

The chain is built from TRBV27 and TRBJ1-2; TRBD1 agrees at 7 bases. V was clipped by 5 bases and J by 1 base; unmatched bases: 10. CDR3 size: 16 residues. CDR1 MNHEY and CDR2 SMNVEV come from the germline V gene (reference sequence). The CDR3 region is CASSRDRNHFNYGYTF. The DNA for the CDR3 is TGTGCCAGCAGTCGGGACAGAAACCACTTTAACTATGGCTACACCTTC.

The rearrangement uses TRBV11-3 and TRBJ2-3; TRBD2 matches 9 bases. The CDR3 sequence is 15 residues long. Germline CDR1 SGHNT, CDR2 YENEEA. The trim removed 4 bases at V and 0 bases at J, leaving 2 bases unmatched. CDR3 amino acids: CASSSGLASTDTQYF. The CDR3 DNA reads as TGTGCCAGCAGCTCCGGACTAGCGAGCACAGATACGCAGTATTTT.